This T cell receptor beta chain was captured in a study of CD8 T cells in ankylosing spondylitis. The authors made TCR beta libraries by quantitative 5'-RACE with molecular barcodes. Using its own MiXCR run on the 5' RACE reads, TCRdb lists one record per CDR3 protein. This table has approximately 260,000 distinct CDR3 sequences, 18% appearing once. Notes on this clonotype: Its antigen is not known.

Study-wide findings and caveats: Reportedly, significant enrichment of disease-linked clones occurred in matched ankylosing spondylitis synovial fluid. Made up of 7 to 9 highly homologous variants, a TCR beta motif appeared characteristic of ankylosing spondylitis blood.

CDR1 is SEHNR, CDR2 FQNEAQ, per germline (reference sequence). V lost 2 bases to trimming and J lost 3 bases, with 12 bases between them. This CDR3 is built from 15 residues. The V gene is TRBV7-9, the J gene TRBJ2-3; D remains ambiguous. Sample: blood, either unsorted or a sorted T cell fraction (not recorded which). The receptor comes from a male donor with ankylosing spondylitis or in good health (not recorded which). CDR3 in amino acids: CASSLQEFGTDTQYF. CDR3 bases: TGTGCCAGCAGCTTACAGGAGTTTGGGACAGATACGCAGTATTTT.